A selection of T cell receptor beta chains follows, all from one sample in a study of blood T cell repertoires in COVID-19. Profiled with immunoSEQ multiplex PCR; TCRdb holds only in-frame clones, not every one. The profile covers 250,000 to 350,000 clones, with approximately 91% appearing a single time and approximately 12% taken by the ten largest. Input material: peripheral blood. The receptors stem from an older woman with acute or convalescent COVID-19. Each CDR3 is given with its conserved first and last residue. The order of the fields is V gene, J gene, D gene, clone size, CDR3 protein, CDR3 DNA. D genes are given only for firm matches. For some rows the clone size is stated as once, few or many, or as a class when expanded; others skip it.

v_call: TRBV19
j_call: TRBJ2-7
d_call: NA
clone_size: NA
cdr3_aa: CATKGDLTYEQYF
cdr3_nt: TGTGCCACCAAGGGGGATTTGACGTACGAGCAGTACTTC

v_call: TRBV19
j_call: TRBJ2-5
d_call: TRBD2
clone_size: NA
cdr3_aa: CASSPGSGLAGETQYF
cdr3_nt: TGTGCCAGTAGCCCCGGCAGTGGGCTAGCGGGAGAGACCCAGTACTTC

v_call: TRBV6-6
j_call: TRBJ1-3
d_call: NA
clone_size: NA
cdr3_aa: CASKITGSSGNTIYF
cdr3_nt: TGTGCCAGCAAGATAACGGGAAGCTCTGGAAACACCATATATTTT

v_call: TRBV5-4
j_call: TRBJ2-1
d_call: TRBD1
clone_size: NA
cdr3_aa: CASSHQGALYNEQFF
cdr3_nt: TGTGCCAGCAGTCATCAGGGGGCGCTCTACAATGAGCAGTTCTTC

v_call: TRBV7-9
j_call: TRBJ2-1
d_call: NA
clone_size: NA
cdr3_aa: CASSLRQGGNEQFF
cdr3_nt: TGTGCCAGCAGCTTGAGGCAGGGTGGCAATGAGCAGTTCTTC

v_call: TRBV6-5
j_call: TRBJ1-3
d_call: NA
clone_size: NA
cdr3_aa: CASSYRDRVGNTIYF
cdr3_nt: TGTGCCAGCAGTTACCGTGACCGGGTTGGAAACACCATATATTTT

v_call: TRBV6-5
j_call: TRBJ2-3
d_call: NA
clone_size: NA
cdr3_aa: CASSPVPSGTQYF
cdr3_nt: TGTGCCAGCAGTCCCGTACCCTCGGGTACGCAGTATTTT

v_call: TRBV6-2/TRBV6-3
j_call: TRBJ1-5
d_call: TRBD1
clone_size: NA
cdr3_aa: CASSRGRQGAIQPQHF
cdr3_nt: TGTGCCAGCAGCAGGGGGAGACAGGGGGCTATACAGCCCCAGCATTTT

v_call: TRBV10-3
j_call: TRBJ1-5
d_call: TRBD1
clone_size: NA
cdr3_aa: CAISEVDRGFGNQPQHF
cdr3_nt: TGTGCCATCAGTGAAGTGGACAGGGGCTTTGGCAATCAGCCCCAGCATTTT

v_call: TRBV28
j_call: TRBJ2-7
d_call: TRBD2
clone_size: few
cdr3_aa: CASSRPGTRTYEQYF
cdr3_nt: TGTGCCAGCAGCCGCCCCGGGACTAGAACCTACGAGCAGTACTTC

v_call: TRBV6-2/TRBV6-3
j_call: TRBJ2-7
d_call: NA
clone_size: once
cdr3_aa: CASSLQTGAYEQYF
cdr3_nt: TGTGCCAGCAGTCTCCAGACTGGAGCCTACGAGCAGTACTTC

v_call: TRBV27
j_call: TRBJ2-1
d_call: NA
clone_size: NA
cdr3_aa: CASSLGRLSYNEQFF
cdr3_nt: TGTGCCAGCAGTTTGGGCCGATTATCCTACAATGAGCAGTTCTTC

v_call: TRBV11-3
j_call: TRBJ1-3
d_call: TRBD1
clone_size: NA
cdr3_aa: CASSFPRDRGPSSGNTIYF
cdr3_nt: TGTGCCAGCAGCTTTCCACGGGACAGGGGGCCAAGCTCTGGAAACACCATATATTTT

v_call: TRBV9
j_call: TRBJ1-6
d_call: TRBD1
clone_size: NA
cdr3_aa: CASSVERGTGERNSPLHF
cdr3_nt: TGTGCCAGCAGCGTAGAAAGAGGGACAGGGGAAAGAAATTCACCCCTCCACTTT

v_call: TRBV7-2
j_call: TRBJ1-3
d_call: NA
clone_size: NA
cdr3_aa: CASSMDRNPGNTIYF
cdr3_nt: TGTGCCAGCAGCATGGACAGAAACCCCGGAAACACCATATATTTT

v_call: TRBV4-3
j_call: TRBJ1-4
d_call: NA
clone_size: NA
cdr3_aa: CASSQEGSGIREKLFF
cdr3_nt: TGCGCCAGCAGCCAAGAGGGCTCGGGGATAAGGGAAAAACTGTTTTTT

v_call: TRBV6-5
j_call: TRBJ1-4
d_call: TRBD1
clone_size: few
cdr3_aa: CASSQGQGNEKLFF
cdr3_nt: TGTGCCAGCAGCCAGGGACAGGGGAATGAAAAACTGTTTTTT

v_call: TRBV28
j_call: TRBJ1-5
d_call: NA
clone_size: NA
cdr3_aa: CASSLISPYPQPQHF
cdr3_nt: TGTGCCAGCAGTTTAATCTCGCCCTACCCCCAGCCCCAGCATTTT

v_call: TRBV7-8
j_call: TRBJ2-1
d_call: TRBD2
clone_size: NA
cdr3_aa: CASSLGGRAAREQFF
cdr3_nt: TGTGCCAGCAGCTTAGGCGGGAGGGCCGCCAGGGAGCAGTTCTTC

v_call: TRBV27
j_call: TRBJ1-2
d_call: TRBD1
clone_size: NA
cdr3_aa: CASSPNDPRQGAGYTF
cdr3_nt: TGTGCCAGCAGTCCCAACGACCCCAGACAGGGGGCGGGCTACACCTTC

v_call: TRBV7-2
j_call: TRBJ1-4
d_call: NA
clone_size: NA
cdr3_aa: CASSLTGPGEKLFF
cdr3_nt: TGTGCCAGCAGCCTTACAGGACCGGGTGAAAAACTGTTTTTT

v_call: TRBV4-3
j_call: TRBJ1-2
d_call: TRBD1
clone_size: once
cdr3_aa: CASSQDATGSGYTF
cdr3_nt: TGCGCCAGCAGCCAAGATGCGACAGGGAGTGGCTACACCTTC

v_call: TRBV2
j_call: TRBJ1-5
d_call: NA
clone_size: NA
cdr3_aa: CASSSGLANQPQHF
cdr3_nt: TGTGCCAGCAGTTCGGGACTCGCGAATCAGCCCCAGCATTTT

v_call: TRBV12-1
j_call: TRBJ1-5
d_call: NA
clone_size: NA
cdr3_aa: CASLPTPGDSNQPQHF
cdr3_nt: TGTGCCAGCTTGCCCACCCCGGGGGATAGCAATCAGCCCCAGCATTTT

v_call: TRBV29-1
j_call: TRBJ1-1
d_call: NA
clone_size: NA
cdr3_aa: CSVLRWTFMNTEAFF
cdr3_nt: TGCAGCGTCCTCCGATGGACATTTATGAACACTGAAGCTTTCTTT

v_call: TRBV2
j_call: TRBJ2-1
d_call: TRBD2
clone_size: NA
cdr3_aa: CASSETGSGGFREQFF
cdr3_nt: TGTGCCAGCAGTGAAACGGGTAGCGGGGGGTTCCGGGAGCAGTTCTTC

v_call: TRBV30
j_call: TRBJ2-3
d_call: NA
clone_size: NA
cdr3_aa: CAWTPLGGADTQYF
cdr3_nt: TGTGCCTGGACCCCTCTTGGGGGCGCAGATACGCAGTATTTT

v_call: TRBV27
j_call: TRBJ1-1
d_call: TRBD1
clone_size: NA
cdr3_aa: CASRQTGVPEAFF
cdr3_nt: TGTGCCAGCAGACAAACAGGGGTTCCTGAAGCTTTCTTT

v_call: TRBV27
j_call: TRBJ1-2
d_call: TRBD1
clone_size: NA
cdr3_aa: CASRLGQGNNYGYTF
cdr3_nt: TGTGCCAGCAGACTCGGACAGGGGAATAACTATGGCTACACCTTC

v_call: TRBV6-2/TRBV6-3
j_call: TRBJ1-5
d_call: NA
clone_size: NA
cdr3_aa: CASSLTGYSNQPQHF
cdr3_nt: TGTGCCAGCAGTCTGACCGGGTATAGCAATCAGCCCCAGCATTTT

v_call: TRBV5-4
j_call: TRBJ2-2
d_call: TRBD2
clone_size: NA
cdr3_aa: CASSPTLAGGPNTGELFF
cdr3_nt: TGTGCCAGCAGCCCCACCCTAGCGGGGGGGCCGAACACCGGGGAGCTGTTTTTT

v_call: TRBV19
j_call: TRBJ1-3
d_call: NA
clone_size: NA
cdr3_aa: CASNRQNSGNTIYF
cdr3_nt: TGTGCCAGTAATCGACAGAACTCTGGAAACACCATATATTTT

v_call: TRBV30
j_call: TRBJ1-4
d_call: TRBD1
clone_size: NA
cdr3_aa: CALGQGDEKLFF
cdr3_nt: TGTGCCTTGGGACAGGGGGATGAAAAACTGTTTTTT